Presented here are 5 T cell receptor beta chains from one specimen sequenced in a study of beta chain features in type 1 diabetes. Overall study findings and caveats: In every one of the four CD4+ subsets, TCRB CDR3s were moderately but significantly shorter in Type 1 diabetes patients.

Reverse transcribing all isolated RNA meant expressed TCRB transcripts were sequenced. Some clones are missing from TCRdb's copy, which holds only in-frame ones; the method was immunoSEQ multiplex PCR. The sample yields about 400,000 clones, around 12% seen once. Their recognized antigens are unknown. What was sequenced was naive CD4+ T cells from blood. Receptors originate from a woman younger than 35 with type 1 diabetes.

DNA of the CDR3: TGTGCCAGCTCTCTGACTAGCGGTATCTCCTACGAGCAGTACTTC. Translation: CASSLTSGISYEQYF. The chain links TRBV18 to TRBJ2-7; 9 bases map to TRBD2. The length of the CDR3 is 15 residues. Germline CDR1 reads KGHSH; CDR2 reads LQKENI. After removal of 6 bases from V and 0 bases from J, the junction contained 6 bases not matched to a gene.

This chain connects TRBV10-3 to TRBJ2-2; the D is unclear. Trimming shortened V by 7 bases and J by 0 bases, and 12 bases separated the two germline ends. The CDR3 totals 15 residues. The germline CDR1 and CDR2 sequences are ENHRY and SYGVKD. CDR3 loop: CAITPGDSNTGELFF. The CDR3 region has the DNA TGTGCCATCACCCCAGGTGATTCGAACACCGGGGAGCTGTTTTTT.

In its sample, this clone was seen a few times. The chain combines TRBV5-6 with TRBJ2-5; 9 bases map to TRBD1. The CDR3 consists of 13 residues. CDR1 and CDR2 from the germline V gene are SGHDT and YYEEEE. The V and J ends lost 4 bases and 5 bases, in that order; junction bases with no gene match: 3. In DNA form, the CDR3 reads TGTGCCAGCAGCAGAGACAGGGGGGAGACCCAGTACTTC. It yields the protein CASSRDRGETQYF.

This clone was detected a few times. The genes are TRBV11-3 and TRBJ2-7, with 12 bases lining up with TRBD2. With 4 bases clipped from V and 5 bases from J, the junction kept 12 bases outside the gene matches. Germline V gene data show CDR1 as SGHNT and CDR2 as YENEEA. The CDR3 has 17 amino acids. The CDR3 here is CASSSPSTSGSVHEQYF. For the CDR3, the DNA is TGTGCCAGCAGCTCCCCCTCGACTAGCGGGAGTGTCCACGAGCAGTACTTC.

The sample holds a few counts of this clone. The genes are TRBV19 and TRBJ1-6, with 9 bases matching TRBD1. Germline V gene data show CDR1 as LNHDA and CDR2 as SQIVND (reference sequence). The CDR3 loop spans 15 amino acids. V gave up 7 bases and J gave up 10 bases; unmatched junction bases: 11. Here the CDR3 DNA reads TGTGCCAGTACACCGGGACAGGGTTTCGGCTCACCCCTCCACTTT. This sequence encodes CASTPGQGFGSPLHF.